A selection of T cell receptor beta chains follows, all from one sample in a study of spatial heterogeneity in lung cancer. TCRdb fed the 5' RACE reads into MiXCR, producing one record per CDR3 protein. The sample lists around 21,000 distinct CDR3 sequences, roughly 3% occurring once. Specimen: lung tumor tissue, collected at surgery. The receptors stem from a male donor with early-stage non-small cell lung cancer. CDR3s include the opening cysteine and the closing phenylalanine or tryptophan. Fields, in order: clone size, V gene, D gene, J gene, CDR3 DNA, CDR3 protein. A D gene is named only where the DNA matches it firmly. Clone sizes are shown as once, few, many or a size class.

clone size: medium-sized; V gene: TRBV10-3; D gene: NA; J gene: TRBJ1-2; CDR3 DNA: TGTGCCATCAGATTACAGGGTCCCTTCAACTATGGCTACACCTTC; CDR3 protein: CAIRLQGPFNYGYTF
clone size: many; V gene: TRBV5-1; D gene: TRBD1; J gene: TRBJ1-1; CDR3 DNA: TGCGCCAGCAGCTTGCAACCTGCAGGGGGCTCCTCTCGGGCTTTCTTT; CDR3 protein: CASSLQPAGGSSRAFF
clone size: many; V gene: TRBV6-5; D gene: TRBD1; J gene: TRBJ2-1; CDR3 DNA: TGTGCCAGCAGAGGAACCAAAGACAGGGGATCCCCCTACAATGAGCAGTTCTTC; CDR3 protein: CASRGTKDRGSPYNEQFF
clone size: many; V gene: TRBV12-3/TRBV12-4; D gene: NA; J gene: TRBJ2-2; CDR3 DNA: TGTGCCAGCAGTTTATGGGACCCTATGTGGGGCCCCGGGAGAGGGACCGGGGAGCTGTTTTTT; CDR3 protein: CASSLWDPMWGPGRGTGELFF
clone size: many; V gene: TRBV27; D gene: NA; J gene: TRBJ1-5; CDR3 DNA: TGTGCCAGCGGGGACCGGGAGGAGCCCCAGCATTTT; CDR3 protein: CASGDREEPQHF
clone size: many; V gene: TRBV7-2; D gene: NA; J gene: TRBJ2-5; CDR3 DNA: TGTGCCAGCAGCTTAGCGCCCCCCGGGACGGAAGAGACCCAGTACTTC; CDR3 protein: CASSLAPPGTEETQYF
clone size: many; V gene: TRBV24-1; D gene: NA; J gene: TRBJ2-1; CDR3 DNA: TGTGCCACCAGTGTTGGGCCTTCAGGTGAGCAGTTCTTC; CDR3 protein: CATSVGPSGEQFF
clone size: many; V gene: TRBV28; D gene: NA; J gene: TRBJ1-4; CDR3 DNA: TGTGCCAGCAGTTCGCCCGCGGGGCAGGCCGGAGGTGAAAAACTGTTTTTT; CDR3 protein: CASSSPAGQAGGEKLFF
clone size: many; V gene: TRBV3-1; D gene: NA; J gene: TRBJ1-2; CDR3 DNA: TGTGCCAGCAGCCAGGGGGACCATGGCTACACCTTC; CDR3 protein: CASSQGDHGYTF
clone size: many; V gene: TRBV19; D gene: NA; J gene: TRBJ2-7; CDR3 DNA: TGTGCCAGTCGATTATCGTCTGGCCTGGGTTACGAGCAGTACTTC; CDR3 protein: CASRLSSGLGYEQYF
clone size: medium-sized; V gene: TRBV7-3; D gene: NA; J gene: TRBJ2-3; CDR3 DNA: TGTGCCAGCAGCCTAAAGATCACAGATACGCAGTATTTT; CDR3 protein: CASSLKITDTQYF
clone size: many; V gene: TRBV27; D gene: NA; J gene: TRBJ2-1; CDR3 DNA: TGTGCCAGCAGTTTTTACAATGAGCAGTTCTTC; CDR3 protein: CASSFYNEQFF
clone size: many; V gene: TRBV12-3/TRBV12-4; D gene: NA; J gene: TRBJ2-7; CDR3 DNA: TGTGCCAGCAGTTTTGTGGGCTGGGGATCCTCCTACGAGCAGTACTTC; CDR3 protein: CASSFVGWGSSYEQYF
clone size: medium-sized; V gene: TRBV29-1; D gene: TRBD2; J gene: TRBJ2-3; CDR3 DNA: TGCAGCGTTGACCGCCGTTTTAGCGGGAAGGGTACAGATACGCAGTATTTT; CDR3 protein: CSVDRRFSGKGTDTQYF
clone size: many; V gene: TRBV6-5; D gene: NA; J gene: TRBJ2-5; CDR3 DNA: TGTGCCAGCAGTTACGGTGATCCTCCCGGGACCCAGTACTTC; CDR3 protein: CASSYGDPPGTQYF
clone size: many; V gene: TRBV27; D gene: NA; J gene: TRBJ1-1; CDR3 DNA: TGTGCCAGCAGTTTATCTTACCGGGGGATAGGGAACACTGAAGCTTTCTTT; CDR3 protein: CASSLSYRGIGNTEAFF
clone size: many; V gene: TRBV6-5; D gene: NA; J gene: TRBJ1-1; CDR3 DNA: TGTGCCAGCAGTTACCGAGGACGGGGGAGGACTGAAGCTTTCTTT; CDR3 protein: CASSYRGRGRTEAFF
clone size: many; V gene: TRBV7-6; D gene: TRBD2; J gene: TRBJ2-1; CDR3 DNA: TGTGCCAGCAGCTTAGATCCGACTAGCCATGAGCAGTTCTTC; CDR3 protein: CASSLDPTSHEQFF
clone size: many; V gene: TRBV29-1; D gene: NA; J gene: TRBJ1-5; CDR3 DNA: TGCAGCGTAGCAACAGGGTTGGCTCAGCCCCAGCATTTT; CDR3 protein: CSVATGLAQPQHF
clone size: many; V gene: TRBV7-2; D gene: NA; J gene: TRBJ2-7; CDR3 DNA: TGTGCCAGCAGCTTAGGATGGGGCAACTACGAGCAGTACTTC; CDR3 protein: CASSLGWGNYEQYF
clone size: many; V gene: TRBV7-8; D gene: TRBD1; J gene: TRBJ2-2; CDR3 DNA: TGTGCCAGCAGGCGGCTAACAGGGGGTACCGGGGAGCTGTTTTTT; CDR3 protein: CASRRLTGGTGELFF
clone size: many; V gene: TRBV12-3/TRBV12-4; D gene: TRBD2; J gene: TRBJ2-2; CDR3 DNA: TGTGCCAGCAGTTTGGAAGCGGGAGCTTTCGGGGAGCTGTTTTTT; CDR3 protein: CASSLEAGAFGELFF
clone size: many; V gene: TRBV5-1; D gene: NA; J gene: TRBJ2-1; CDR3 DNA: TGCGCCAGCAGCTTGGACGGGAGAGGAGTCTACAATGAGCAGTTCTTC; CDR3 protein: CASSLDGRGVYNEQFF
clone size: many; V gene: TRBV20-1; D gene: TRBD2; J gene: TRBJ2-1; CDR3 DNA: TGCAGTGCTTCCGGGGGAGGGGTCCTCGGTATCAATGAGCAGTTCTTC; CDR3 protein: CSASGGGVLGINEQFF
clone size: many; V gene: TRBV12-3/TRBV12-4; D gene: NA; J gene: TRBJ2-2; CDR3 DNA: TGTGCCAGCAGTAACACCGGGGAGCTGTTTTTT; CDR3 protein: CASSNTGELFF
clone size: many; V gene: TRBV30; D gene: NA; J gene: TRBJ2-7; CDR3 DNA: TGTGCCTGGAGTGTGTACAGCATACCCTACGAGCAGTACTTC; CDR3 protein: CAWSVYSIPYEQYF
clone size: many; V gene: TRBV7-8; D gene: TRBD2; J gene: TRBJ2-2; CDR3 DNA: TGTGCCAGCAGCCCCGAACTAGCGGAGCTGCTTGCCGGGGAGCTGTTTTTT; CDR3 protein: CASSPELAELLAGELFF
clone size: many; V gene: TRBV6-5; D gene: NA; J gene: TRBJ1-2; CDR3 DNA: TGTGCCAGCAGTTCCTCAAGGACCTATGGCTACACCTTC; CDR3 protein: CASSSSRTYGYTF
clone size: many; V gene: TRBV20-1; D gene: TRBD1; J gene: TRBJ1-4; CDR3 DNA: TGCAGTGCTAGTCGTGACAGGGGGCTAGGTGAAAAACTGTTTTTT; CDR3 protein: CSASRDRGLGEKLFF
clone size: many; V gene: TRBV5-1; D gene: NA; J gene: TRBJ2-1; CDR3 DNA: TGCGCCAGCAGTTCGTACTCATCCTACAATGAGCAGTTCTTC; CDR3 protein: CASSSYSSYNEQFF
clone size: many; V gene: TRBV9; D gene: TRBD2; J gene: TRBJ2-7; CDR3 DNA: TGTGCCAGCAGCACGCGGACGGGGGGCTACGAGCAGTACTTC; CDR3 protein: CASSTRTGGYEQYF
clone size: many; V gene: TRBV6-5; D gene: NA; J gene: TRBJ1-3; CDR3 DNA: TGTGCCAGCAGTTACTCGCAGGGGTCCTCTGGAAACACCATATATTTT; CDR3 protein: CASSYSQGSSGNTIYF
clone size: many; V gene: TRBV20-1; D gene: NA; J gene: TRBJ2-3; CDR3 DNA: TGCAGTCCAACCGGACGAAGACAGGACTCTAGCACAGATACGCAGTATTTT; CDR3 protein: CSPTGRRQDSSTDTQYF
clone size: few; V gene: TRBV29-1; D gene: TRBD2; J gene: TRBJ2-1; CDR3 DNA: TGCAGCGTTACTAGCGGGAGTTCCTACAATGAGCAGTTCTTC; CDR3 protein: CSVTSGSSYNEQFF
clone size: many; V gene: TRBV19; D gene: NA; J gene: TRBJ2-7; CDR3 DNA: TGTGCCAGTAGTATGGCGTTCGGCGCGCAGTACTTC; CDR3 protein: CASSMAFGAQYF
clone size: many; V gene: TRBV12-3/TRBV12-4; D gene: NA; J gene: TRBJ1-1; CDR3 DNA: TGTGCCAGCAGTTTAGCCAGGGACACTGAAGCTTTCTTT; CDR3 protein: CASSLARDTEAFF
clone size: many; V gene: TRBV28; D gene: NA; J gene: TRBJ2-1; CDR3 DNA: TGTGCCAGCAGCCGGAGTGGTCGCTCCTACAATGAGCAGTTCTTC; CDR3 protein: CASSRSGRSYNEQFF
clone size: many; V gene: TRBV5-4; D gene: TRBD1; J gene: TRBJ2-2; CDR3 DNA: TGTGCCAGCAGCTTCGACAGGGTCTTCACCGGGGAGCTGTTTTTT; CDR3 protein: CASSFDRVFTGELFF
clone size: many; V gene: TRBV20-1; D gene: NA; J gene: TRBJ1-1; CDR3 DNA: TGCAGTGCTAGTTTGTTTTTGGGTTCGAACACTGAAGCTTTCTTT; CDR3 protein: CSASLFLGSNTEAFF
clone size: many; V gene: TRBV12-3/TRBV12-4; D gene: NA; J gene: TRBJ2-3; CDR3 DNA: TGTGCCAGCAGAAGCATCACAGATACGCAGTATTTT; CDR3 protein: CASRSITDTQYF
clone size: many; V gene: TRBV11-2; D gene: TRBD1; J gene: TRBJ2-5; CDR3 DNA: TGTGCCAGCAGCCAGGGACAGGACCAAGAGACCCAGTACTTC; CDR3 protein: CASSQGQDQETQYF
clone size: many; V gene: TRBV5-1; D gene: NA; J gene: TRBJ2-7; CDR3 DNA: TGCGCCAGCAGGGCCGGGTCGCACACTGGGTACGAGCAGTACTTC; CDR3 protein: CASRAGSHTGYEQYF
clone size: many; V gene: TRBV5-1; D gene: TRBD1; J gene: TRBJ1-1; CDR3 DNA: TGCGCCAGCAGCTTGGGCGGACAGGGAGGATCCACTGAAGCTTTCTTT; CDR3 protein: CASSLGGQGGSTEAFF
clone size: many; V gene: TRBV7-2; D gene: TRBD2; J gene: TRBJ2-7; CDR3 DNA: TGTGCCAGCAGCTTATACCCGACGACTAGCGGGAGTACTTACGAGCAGTACTTC; CDR3 protein: CASSLYPTTSGSTYEQYF
clone size: many; V gene: TRBV7-2; D gene: NA; J gene: TRBJ2-1; CDR3 DNA: TGTGCCAGCAGCTTAGAACTAGGGACCTACAATGAGCAGTTCTTC; CDR3 protein: CASSLELGTYNEQFF
clone size: many; V gene: TRBV4-3; D gene: NA; J gene: TRBJ2-6; CDR3 DNA: TGCGCCAGCAGCCAACTGAAAGGGGCCGGGGCCAACGTCCTGACTTTC; CDR3 protein: CASSQLKGAGANVLTF
clone size: many; V gene: TRBV6-5; D gene: TRBD1; J gene: TRBJ2-4; CDR3 DNA: TGTGCCAGCAGTTCCGGGGACAGGGCCAAAAACATTCAGTACTTC; CDR3 protein: CASSSGDRAKNIQYF
clone size: many; V gene: TRBV7-3; D gene: TRBD2; J gene: TRBJ2-1; CDR3 DNA: TGTGCCAGCAGCCCGGGACTAGCGGGATACAATGAGCAGTTCTTC; CDR3 protein: CASSPGLAGYNEQFF
clone size: many; V gene: TRBV11-3; D gene: NA; J gene: TRBJ2-6; CDR3 DNA: TGTGCCAGCAGCTTAGAATCCGGGACAATCCGGGCCAACGTCCTGACTTTC; CDR3 protein: CASSLESGTIRANVLTF